This T cell receptor (beta chain) comes out of a study of read filtering for tumor transcriptome and immune sequencing. Study in general: After DNase treatment, RNA was made into whole-transcriptome libraries. Study results and limitations: Sorted CD138-negative bone marrow cells were not purified T cells. IR-seq and RNA-seq agreed better without single-read clonotypes.

Ten or more counts support this clonotype. As yet, its antigen is unknown. The CDR3 runs to 16 residues. V trimming: 0 bases; J trimming: 0 bases; junction bases outside the gene matches: 4. The germline gives CDR1 SGHAT, CDR2 FQNNGV. This library used around 0.4 ug RNA and molecular barcoded adaptors spanning alpha/delta and beta/gamma chains. One entry per CDR3 protein, called by TCRdb with MiXCR from the reads. Seen here are 35,000 to 40,000 distinct CDR3 sequences, roughly an eighth observed once, and the top ten hold roughly 40%. At the time of active disease, bone marrow was collected from every patient.

The source of this sequence is a donor over 35 with multiple myeloma. V usage is TRBV11-2 and J usage is TRBJ1-2; TRBD1 matches at 7 bases. The sequenced sample was a population of CD138-negative cells sorted from bone marrow. The CDR3 loop reads CASSLETGVTNYGYTF. CDR3 DNA sequence: TGTGCCAGCAGCTTAGAAACAGGGGTTACTAACTATGGCTACACCTTC.